The following is a T cell receptor (beta chain) sequence with its context. This clone's antigen is unknown. Base quality data are lacking; no much larger clone is found one base away. Genomic DNA was extracted with the Qiagen DNeasy kit from unsorted PBMCs and from negatively selected CD4+ and CD8+ fractions. TCR beta CDR3 regions were subjected to amplification by immunoSEQ multiplex PCR with primers that anneal to V and J segments. Amplification bias was minimized using a synthetic immune receptor repertoire, and residual bias was removed computationally after sequencing. In the authors' own workflow: Repertoire diversity was quantified as the Shannon entropy index using custom Python scripts. The unsorted, CD4+ and CD8+ repertoires were each analyzed separately, with the exception of combined analyses, where CD4+ and CD8+ sequences were merged in silico. Clonal expansion was defined as a frequency increase of at least 2-fold after treatment compared with C1D1, and clones undetected at baseline were assigned a pseudocount of 0.5. Clones with 0 or 1 copy at C1D1 were defined as singleton clones, while clones with 2 or more copies were defined as non-singleton clones. Clones expanded in unsorted samples were annotated as CD4+, CD8+ or unknown by matching protein sequences in sorted samples from the same patient. Wilcoxon tests on paired samples were used to test diversity changes from C1D1 to C4D1. TCRdb took over this immuneACCESS table, retaining in-frame rearrangements with V and J assigned. Such tables are incomplete; in checked studies, under half of the missing clones stem from an unresolved V gene, and the remainder is unexplained. V, J and clone size are taken as reported in that table, and D and trimming were inferred from the DNA itself. The sample profile shows approximately 61,000 clones; about 85% of them were found once. Roughly 8.1% of the sample rests with the top ten.

Clipping removes 2 bases from V and 4 bases from J, with 7 as the unmatched junction base count. Reading from cysteine to phenylalanine, the CDR3 counts 15 amino acids. Only CDR3 DNA remains: 45 bases, in frame from the first base. Taken from the germline V gene (reference sequence), the CDR1 and CDR2 loops are LNHDA and SQIVND. The intended sense of this specimen's time point label: cycle 4 day 1 (C4D1), after about 6 weeks of nivolumab. Relapse after autologous stem cell transplantation had occurred in all trial patients, and cohorts A, B and C were distinguished by prior brentuximab vedotin exposure. The trial cohort comprised 60 or so patients with relapsed/refractory classical Hodgkin lymphoma whose best overall responses were complete response, partial response or progressive disease. Trial patients were treated with single-agent nivolumab in the multi-cohort phase II CheckMate 205 trial. Best overall response was determined by an independent review committee according to the 2007 International Working Group response criteria. Trial PBMCs were collected immediately before nivolumab initiation (C1D1) and during therapy at cycle 2 day 1 and cycle 4 day 1. Peripheral blood was collected in 8 mL Vacutainer Cell Preparation Tubes, from which PBMCs were isolated by centrifugation and then cryopreserved.

This entry comes from a study of PD-1 blockade in classical Hodgkin lymphoma (dated by TCRdb to the early 2020s). Background on the whole study: Nivolumab dosing was 3 mg/kg intravenously every 2 weeks, continuing until either disease progression or unacceptable toxicity. To define a peripheral blood immune signature of response to PD-1 blockade in classical Hodgkin lymphoma, the study combined TCR beta sequencing with CyTOF. The full study reports these points: Lower diversity was observed in patients in whom nivolumab was started less than 1 year after ASCT, and these patients were excluded from later analyses so that confounding by immune reconstitution would be avoided. The study was restricted to a single clinical trial cohort, and the causes of repertoire differences, possibly disease activity or prior therapy, were left undefined. Baseline TCR diversity was reported to be lower in newly diagnosed patients than in healthy donors and to be lower still in relapsed/refractory patients. Trial patients achieving complete response had baseline diversity similar to newly diagnosed patients, whereas partial responders and progressors had significantly lower diversity. By C4D1, a significant rise was seen in CD4+ TCR diversity but not in CD8+ TCR diversity (p=0.0027 vs p=0.16), and the rise was most apparent among complete responders (p=0.02).

This sample comprised peripheral blood mononuclear cells (PBMCs), obtained before the fourth cycle of nivolumab. The chain employs TRBV19 and TRBJ2-7; the junction holds 8 bases that match TRBD1. The receptor's source is a human donor with classical Hodgkin lymphoma. In nucleotide form, the sequence is TGTGCCAGTAGTATACCCGGACAGGGAAGGTACGAGCAGTACTTC. This is translated as CASSIPGQGRYEQYF.